This T cell receptor beta chain was captured by sequencing in a study of T cell responses to AZD1222 COVID-19 vaccine. V lost 6 bases and J lost 2; bases outside the gene matches: 11. The CDR3 is 18 amino acids. The germline V gene encodes CDR1 MNHEY and CDR2 SVGEGT. TCRdb keeps only in-frame clones here, not all; method: immunoSEQ multiplex PCR. The data contain 150,000 to 200,000 clones, 88% of them seen just once; the ten biggest clones take up roughly 10%. The sequence derives from an adult who received the AZD1222 COVID-19 vaccine. The J gene is TRBJ1-5, the V gene TRBV6-2 or TRBV6-3; 12 bases map to TRBD1. The sequenced sample was peripheral blood, obtained 28 days after the second AZD1222 dose. The CDR3 sequence is CASSTGQGARRGNQPQHF. The CDR3 DNA follows: TGTGCCAGCAGCACGGGACAGGGGGCGAGGAGGGGCAATCAGCCCCAGCATTTT.